The text below deals with one TCR beta chain. Antigen specificity is unknown. The PCR employed 60 Vbeta primers together with 13 Jbeta primers. The table came from immunoSEQ multiplex PCR; TCRdb's copy has only in-frame clones and leaves some out. This repertoire shows a few hundred thousand clones, more than 60% found once; its top ten account for roughly 1.9%. The data were taken from a study of cytomegalovirus exposure and HLA in healthy donors. Study outcomes and limitations: The study labeled fewer than 200 TCR beta chains cytomegalovirus-associated.

The CDR3 contains 16 residues. Trimming stripped 1 base from V and 0 bases from J, with 10 bases between. The germline V gene has CDR1 MGHRA and CDR2 YSYEKL. This chain uses TRBV4-1 with TRBJ2-1; perhaps TRBD2 as D (6 bases). The TCR sequence derives from a woman in her thirties in good health and CMV-seronegative. Sequenced material: PBMCs. DNA for the CDR3: TGCGCCAGCAGCCAAGCCGGGAGAGGCTCCTACAATGAGCAGTTCTTC. It yields the protein CASSQAGRGSYNEQFF.